The present entry profiles one T cell receptor beta chain with its context. The record originates from a study of blood T cell repertoires in COVID-19. The germline V gene encodes CDR1 SGHDT and CDR2 YYEEEE. The CDR3 runs 15 residues. Trimming cost V 4 bases and J 5 bases; bases outside gene matches: 11. Clones were sequenced by immunoSEQ multiplex PCR, and TCRdb holds only the in-frame ones, with some missing. The sample has 300,000 to 350,000 clones, around 87% seen once. Sequencing input: peripheral blood. The J gene is TRBJ1-2, the V gene TRBV5-6; 7 bases are shared with TRBD1. The TCR was taken from a woman in her 50s with COVID-19, enrolled during active disease. In DNA, the CDR3 is TGTGCCAGCAGCCGAAAGGGACAGCCGACATATGGCTACACCTTC. Its protein product is CASSRKGQPTYGYTF. Full variable domain (missing parts from reference TRBV5-6 and TRBJ1-2): DAGVTQSPTHLIKTRGQQVTLRCSPKSGHDTVSWYQQALGQGPQFIFQYYEEEERQRGNFPDRFSGHQFPNYSSELNVNALLLGDSALYLCASSRKGQPTYGYTFGSGTRLTVV.